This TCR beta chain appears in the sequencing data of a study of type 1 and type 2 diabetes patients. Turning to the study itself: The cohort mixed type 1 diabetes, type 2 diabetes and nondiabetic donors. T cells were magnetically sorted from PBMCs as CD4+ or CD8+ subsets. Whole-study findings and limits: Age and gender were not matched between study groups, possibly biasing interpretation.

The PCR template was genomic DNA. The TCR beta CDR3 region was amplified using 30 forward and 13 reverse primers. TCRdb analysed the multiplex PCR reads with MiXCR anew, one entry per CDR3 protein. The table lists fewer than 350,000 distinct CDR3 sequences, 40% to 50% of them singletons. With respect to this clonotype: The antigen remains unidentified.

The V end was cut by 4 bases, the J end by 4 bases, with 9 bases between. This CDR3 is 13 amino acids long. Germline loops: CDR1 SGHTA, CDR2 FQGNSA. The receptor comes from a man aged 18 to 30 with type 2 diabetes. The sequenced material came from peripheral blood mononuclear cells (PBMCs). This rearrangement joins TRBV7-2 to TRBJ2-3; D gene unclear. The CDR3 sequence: CASSSLTPDTQYF. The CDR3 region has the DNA TGTGCCAGCAGCTCGTTAACCCCAGATACGCAGTATTTT. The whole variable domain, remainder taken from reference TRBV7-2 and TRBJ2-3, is GAGVSQSPSNKVTEKGKDVELRCDPISGHTALYWYRQSLGQGLEFLIYFQGNSAPDKSGLPSDRFSAERTGGSVSTLTIQRTQQEDSAVYLCASSSLTPDTQYFGPGTRLTVL.